These T cell receptor beta chains were read from a single sample in a study of shared clonotypes between healthy human individuals. Measured with immunoSEQ multiplex PCR; TCRdb has only the in-frame clones, and not every one. The data contain 2,100,000 or so clones, almost 96% of them singletons. The sample was naive CD4+ T cells sorted from blood. Receptors were obtained from a man aged 18 to 30 in good health. CDR3s include the opening cysteine and the closing phenylalanine or tryptophan. Each record gives: CDR3 protein, CDR3 DNA, J gene, clone size, D gene, V gene. The D gene is left open where the match is weak. Some rows have no size entry. The others give once, few or many, or a class for an expanded clone.

CDR3 protein: CASSQQGAKNIQYF; CDR3 DNA: TGTGCCAGCAGCCAACAGGGAGCCAAAAACATTCAGTACTTC; J gene: TRBJ2-4; clone size: NA; D gene: NA; V gene: TRBV7-2
CDR3 protein: CASSQDFLAQETQYF; CDR3 DNA: TGCGCCAGCAGCCAAGATTTCCTAGCGCAAGAGACCCAGTACTTC; J gene: TRBJ2-5; clone size: NA; D gene: NA; V gene: TRBV4-3
CDR3 protein: CASSRPGELFF; CDR3 DNA: TGTGCCAGCAGTAGACCCGGGGAGCTGTTTTTT; J gene: TRBJ2-2; clone size: few; D gene: NA; V gene: TRBV6-5
CDR3 protein: CSVARSRGVTGELFF; CDR3 DNA: TGCAGCGTTGCAAGATCCAGGGGAGTCACCGGGGAGCTGTTTTTT; J gene: TRBJ2-2; clone size: NA; D gene: NA; V gene: TRBV29-1
CDR3 protein: CASRLDRDRETQYF; CDR3 DNA: TGTGCCAGCAGGCTGGACAGGGATCGGGAGACCCAGTACTTC; J gene: TRBJ2-5; clone size: NA; D gene: TRBD1; V gene: TRBV6-5
CDR3 protein: CASSQQFRGYEQYF; CDR3 DNA: TGTGCCAGCAGCCAACAGTTTCGTGGGTACGAGCAGTACTTC; J gene: TRBJ2-7; clone size: NA; D gene: NA; V gene: TRBV6-1
CDR3 protein: CASSQGRGGLYEQYF; CDR3 DNA: TGCGCCAGCAGCCAAGGCAGAGGGGGGTTGTACGAGCAGTACTTC; J gene: TRBJ2-7; clone size: NA; D gene: NA; V gene: TRBV4-1
CDR3 protein: CAWSPGAGNSPLHF; CDR3 DNA: TGTGCCTGGAGTCCGGGGGCGGGTAATTCACCCCTCCACTTT; J gene: TRBJ1-6; clone size: NA; D gene: NA; V gene: TRBV30
CDR3 protein: CASSQIKLGAKNIQYF; CDR3 DNA: TGTGCCAGCAGTCAGATTAAGCTGGGAGCCAAAAACATTCAGTACTTC; J gene: TRBJ2-4; clone size: NA; D gene: NA; V gene: TRBV27
CDR3 protein: CAIGQRTTGNTIYF; CDR3 DNA: TGTGCCATCGGACAACGCACAACTGGAAACACCATATATTTT; J gene: TRBJ1-3; clone size: NA; D gene: NA; V gene: TRBV10-3
CDR3 protein: CAWSVSRLVTEAFF; CDR3 DNA: TGTGCCTGGAGTGTCAGTCGGTTGGTGACTGAAGCTTTCTTT; J gene: TRBJ1-1; clone size: few; D gene: NA; V gene: TRBV30
CDR3 protein: CASSVDVSNQPQHF; CDR3 DNA: TGTGCCAGCAGCGTCGACGTAAGCAATCAGCCCCAGCATTTT; J gene: TRBJ1-5; clone size: NA; D gene: NA; V gene: TRBV9
CDR3 protein: CASSDSGADTDTQYF; CDR3 DNA: TGTGCCAGCAGTGACTCAGGAGCCGACACAGATACGCAGTATTTT; J gene: TRBJ2-3; clone size: NA; D gene: NA; V gene: TRBV6-4
CDR3 protein: CASSGLDVAGASYEQYF; CDR3 DNA: TGTGCCAGCAGTGGATTGGATGTAGCGGGAGCTTCCTACGAGCAGTACTTC; J gene: TRBJ2-7; clone size: NA; D gene: TRBD2; V gene: TRBV2
CDR3 protein: CASSPIQGTDTQYF; CDR3 DNA: TGTGCCAGCAGCCCAATACAGGGGACAGATACGCAGTATTTT; J gene: TRBJ2-3; clone size: once; D gene: TRBD1; V gene: TRBV4-2
CDR3 protein: CSVDAGVATEAFF; CDR3 DNA: TGCAGCGTTGATGCAGGGGTAGCCACTGAAGCTTTCTTT; J gene: TRBJ1-1; clone size: once; D gene: NA; V gene: TRBV29-1
CDR3 protein: CASGQKGGTEAFF; CDR3 DNA: TGTGCCAGCGGTCAAAAAGGGGGCACTGAAGCTTTCTTT; J gene: TRBJ1-1; clone size: NA; D gene: NA; V gene: TRBV6-5
CDR3 protein: CASSDYRDSGYTF; CDR3 DNA: TGTGCCAGCAGTGATTACAGGGATAGCGGCTACACCTTC; J gene: TRBJ1-2; clone size: NA; D gene: NA; V gene: TRBV6-1
CDR3 protein: CASSLGTGAPYTDTQYF; CDR3 DNA: TGTGCCAGCAGCTTAGGGACTGGGGCACCATACACAGATACGCAGTATTTT; J gene: TRBJ2-3; clone size: NA; D gene: NA; V gene: TRBV7-9
CDR3 protein: CASSTQTSGSRNEQFF; CDR3 DNA: TGCGCCAGCAGCACACAGACTAGCGGGAGTCGTAATGAGCAGTTCTTC; J gene: TRBJ2-1; clone size: NA; D gene: TRBD2; V gene: TRBV5-1
CDR3 protein: CASSSRTANYGYTF; CDR3 DNA: TGCGCCAGCAGCTCGAGGACAGCAAACTATGGCTACACCTTC; J gene: TRBJ1-2; clone size: NA; D gene: NA; V gene: TRBV5-1
CDR3 protein: CASSQGLADQETQYF; CDR3 DNA: TGTGCCAGCAGCCAGGGACTAGCGGACCAAGAGACCCAGTACTTC; J gene: TRBJ2-5; clone size: once; D gene: TRBD2; V gene: TRBV5-4
CDR3 protein: CASSLILGANTEAFF; CDR3 DNA: TGTGCCAGCAGCTTGATATTAGGTGCGAACACTGAAGCTTTCTTT; J gene: TRBJ1-1; clone size: once; D gene: NA; V gene: TRBV5-4
CDR3 protein: CASTITSGVADTQYF; CDR3 DNA: TGTGCCAGCACCATTACTAGCGGGGTTGCAGATACGCAGTATTTT; J gene: TRBJ2-3; clone size: NA; D gene: TRBD2; V gene: TRBV11-2
CDR3 protein: CASSHPHLYEQYF; CDR3 DNA: TGTGCCAGCAGCCATCCCCACCTATACGAGCAGTACTTC; J gene: TRBJ2-7; clone size: NA; D gene: NA; V gene: TRBV7-9
CDR3 protein: CSARTEKLFF; CDR3 DNA: TGCAGTGCTAGGACTGAAAAACTGTTTTTT; J gene: TRBJ1-4; clone size: NA; D gene: NA; V gene: TRBV20-1
CDR3 protein: CAISEYGSTNEKLFF; CDR3 DNA: TGTGCCATCAGTGAGTATGGGAGCACTAATGAAAAACTGTTTTTT; J gene: TRBJ1-4; clone size: NA; D gene: NA; V gene: TRBV10-3
CDR3 protein: CASSQGQALNQPQHF; CDR3 DNA: TGTGCCAGCAGCCAGGGACAGGCCCTCAATCAGCCCCAGCATTTT; J gene: TRBJ1-5; clone size: NA; D gene: TRBD1; V gene: TRBV6-6
CDR3 protein: CASRLGQSPLHF; CDR3 DNA: TGCGCCAGCAGGTTGGGGCAATCACCCCTCCACTTT; J gene: TRBJ1-6; clone size: few; D gene: NA; V gene: TRBV5-1
CDR3 protein: CASSLGDLTSYEQYF; CDR3 DNA: TGCGCCAGCAGCTTGGGGGATTTGACCTCCTACGAGCAGTACTTC; J gene: TRBJ2-7; clone size: NA; D gene: NA; V gene: TRBV5-1
CDR3 protein: CAWGISGANVLTF; CDR3 DNA: TGTGCCTGGGGTATCTCTGGGGCCAACGTCCTGACTTTC; J gene: TRBJ2-6; clone size: NA; D gene: NA; V gene: TRBV30
CDR3 protein: CASSVLPYNEQFF; CDR3 DNA: TGTGCCAGCAGCGTCCTTCCCTACAATGAGCAGTTCTTC; J gene: TRBJ2-1; clone size: once; D gene: NA; V gene: TRBV2
CDR3 protein: CASSADRGQETQYF; CDR3 DNA: TGCGCCAGCAGCGCGGACAGGGGGCAAGAGACCCAGTACTTC; J gene: TRBJ2-5; clone size: NA; D gene: TRBD1; V gene: TRBV5-1
CDR3 protein: CASSALLGYTF; CDR3 DNA: TGTGCCAGTTCAGCGCTGTTAGGATACACCTTC; J gene: TRBJ1-2; clone size: NA; D gene: NA; V gene: TRBV19
CDR3 protein: CASSIGGPNQPQHF; CDR3 DNA: TGTGCCAGTAGTATTGGGGGGCCTAATCAGCCCCAGCATTTT; J gene: TRBJ1-5; clone size: NA; D gene: NA; V gene: TRBV19
CDR3 protein: CASSGTVGQYEQYF; CDR3 DNA: TGTGCCAGCAGTGGGACAGTGGGTCAGTACGAGCAGTACTTC; J gene: TRBJ2-7; clone size: NA; D gene: TRBD1; V gene: TRBV5-4
CDR3 protein: CAWTGYNEQFF; CDR3 DNA: TGTGCCTGGACAGGTTACAATGAGCAGTTCTTC; J gene: TRBJ2-1; clone size: NA; D gene: NA; V gene: TRBV30
CDR3 protein: CAWSDGGLSYEQYF; CDR3 DNA: TGTGCCTGGAGTGACGGGGGCCTGTCCTACGAGCAGTACTTC; J gene: TRBJ2-7; clone size: NA; D gene: NA; V gene: TRBV30
CDR3 protein: CASSREGTGLVTDTQYF; CDR3 DNA: TGTGCCAGCAGCCGGGAGGGTACAGGGTTGGTAACAGATACGCAGTATTTT; J gene: TRBJ2-3; clone size: NA; D gene: NA; V gene: TRBV4-2
CDR3 protein: CASISDRASYNSPLHF; CDR3 DNA: TGTGCCAGCATCTCTGACAGGGCGTCCTATAATTCACCCCTCCACTTT; J gene: TRBJ1-6; clone size: NA; D gene: TRBD1; V gene: TRBV6-6
CDR3 protein: CASSLEGTGQSGYTF; CDR3 DNA: TGTGCCAGCAGCTTGGAGGGGACAGGACAATCTGGCTACACCTTC; J gene: TRBJ1-2; clone size: NA; D gene: TRBD1; V gene: TRBV11-2
CDR3 protein: CASSIGGRTANTEAFF; CDR3 DNA: TGTGCCAGTAGTATAGGCGGTAGGACAGCGAACACTGAAGCTTTCTTT; J gene: TRBJ1-1; clone size: NA; D gene: NA; V gene: TRBV19
CDR3 protein: CASSGSRGGDEQFF; CDR3 DNA: TGTGCCAGCAGCGGTTCCAGGGGCGGCGATGAGCAGTTCTTC; J gene: TRBJ2-1; clone size: NA; D gene: NA; V gene: TRBV5-4
CDR3 protein: CSVVPIGRPNGYTF; CDR3 DNA: TGCAGCGTTGTACCAATAGGACGCCCAAATGGCTACACCTTC; J gene: TRBJ1-2; clone size: NA; D gene: NA; V gene: TRBV29-1
CDR3 protein: CASRTGMSAQYF; CDR3 DNA: TGTGCCAGCAGAACAGGGATGAGTGCCCAGTACTTC; J gene: TRBJ2-5; clone size: NA; D gene: NA; V gene: TRBV7-9